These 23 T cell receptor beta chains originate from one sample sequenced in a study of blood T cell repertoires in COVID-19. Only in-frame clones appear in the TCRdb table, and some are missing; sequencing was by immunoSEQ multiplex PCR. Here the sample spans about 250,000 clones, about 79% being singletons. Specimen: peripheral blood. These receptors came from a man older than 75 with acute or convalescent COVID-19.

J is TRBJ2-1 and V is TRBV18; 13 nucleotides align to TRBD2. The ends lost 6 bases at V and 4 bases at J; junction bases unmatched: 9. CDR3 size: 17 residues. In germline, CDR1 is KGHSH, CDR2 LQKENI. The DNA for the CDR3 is TGTGCCAGCTCCCAGACTAGCGGGGGGCCATTTTACAATGAGCAGTTCTTC. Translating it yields CASSQTSGGPFYNEQFF.

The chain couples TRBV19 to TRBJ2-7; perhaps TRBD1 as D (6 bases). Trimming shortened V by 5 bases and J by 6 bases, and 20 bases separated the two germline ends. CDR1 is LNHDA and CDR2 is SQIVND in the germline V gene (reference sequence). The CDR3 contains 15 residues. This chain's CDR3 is CASSSRQVITGEQYF. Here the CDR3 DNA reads TGTGCCAGTAGTTCACGACAGGTAATTACGGGCGAGCAGTACTTC.

The CDR3 spells CASSLGTEGIGYTF. The DNA for the CDR3 is TGCGCCAGCAGCTTAGGGACGGAGGGTATCGGCTACACCTTC. The chain recombines TRBV5-1 with TRBJ1-2; tentative D call: TRBD1 (5 bases). V lost 2 bases to trimming and J lost 8 bases, with 16 bases between them. CDR1 SGHRS and CDR2 YFSETQ come from the germline V gene. The CDR3 runs 14 residues.

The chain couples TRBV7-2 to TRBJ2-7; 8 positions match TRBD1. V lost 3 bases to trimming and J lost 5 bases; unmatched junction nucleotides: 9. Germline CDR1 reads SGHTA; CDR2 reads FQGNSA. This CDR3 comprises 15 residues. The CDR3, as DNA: TGTGCCAGCAGCTTCCACCGGACAGGGCAGGACGAGCAGTACTTC. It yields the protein CASSFHRTGQDEQYF.

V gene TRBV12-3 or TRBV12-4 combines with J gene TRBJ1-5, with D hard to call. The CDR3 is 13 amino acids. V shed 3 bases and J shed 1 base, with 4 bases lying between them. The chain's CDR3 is CASSFQSNQPQHF. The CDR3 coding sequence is TGTGCCAGCAGTTTTCAGAGCAATCAGCCCCAGCATTTT.

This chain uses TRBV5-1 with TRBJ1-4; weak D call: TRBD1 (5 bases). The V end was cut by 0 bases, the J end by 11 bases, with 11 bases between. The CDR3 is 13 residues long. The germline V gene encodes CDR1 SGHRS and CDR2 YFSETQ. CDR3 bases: TGCGCCAGCAGCTTGGAAGGGGTGAAGAAACTGTTTTTT. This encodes CASSLEGVKKLFF.

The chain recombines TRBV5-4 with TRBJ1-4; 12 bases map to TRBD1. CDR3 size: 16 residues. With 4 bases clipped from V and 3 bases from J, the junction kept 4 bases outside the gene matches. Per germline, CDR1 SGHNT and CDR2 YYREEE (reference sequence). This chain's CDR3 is CASSPGQGAANEKLFF. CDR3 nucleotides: TGTGCCAGCAGCCCGGGACAGGGGGCGGCTAATGAAAAACTGTTTTTT.

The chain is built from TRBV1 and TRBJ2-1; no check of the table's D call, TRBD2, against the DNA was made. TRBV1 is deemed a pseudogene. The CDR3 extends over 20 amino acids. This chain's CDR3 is CTSSQDLGLAGALSYNEQFF. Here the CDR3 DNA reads TGCACCAGCAGCCAAGATCTGGGACTAGCGGGGGCCCTCTCCTACAATGAGCAGTTCTTC.

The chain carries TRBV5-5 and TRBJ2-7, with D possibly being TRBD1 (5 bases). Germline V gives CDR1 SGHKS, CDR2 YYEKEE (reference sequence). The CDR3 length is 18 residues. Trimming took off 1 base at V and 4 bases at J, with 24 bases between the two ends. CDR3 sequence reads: CASSLFVPRSGYPYEQYF. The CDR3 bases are TGTGCCAGCAGCTTGTTCGTCCCCCGGTCAGGGTATCCGTACGAGCAGTACTTC.

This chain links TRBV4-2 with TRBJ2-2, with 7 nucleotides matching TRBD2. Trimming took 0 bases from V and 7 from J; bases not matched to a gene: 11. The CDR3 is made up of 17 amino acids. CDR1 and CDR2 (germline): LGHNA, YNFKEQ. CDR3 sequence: CASSQDRGLSSGGELFF. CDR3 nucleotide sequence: TGTGCCAGCAGCCAAGATAGGGGACTATCTTCGGGCGGGGAGCTGTTTTTT.

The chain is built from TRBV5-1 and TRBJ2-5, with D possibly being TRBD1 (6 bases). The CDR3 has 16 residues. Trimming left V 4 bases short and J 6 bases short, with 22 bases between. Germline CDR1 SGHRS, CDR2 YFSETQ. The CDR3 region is CASSHYPDRRGQTQYF. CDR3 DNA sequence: TGCGCCAGCAGCCACTACCCGGACAGAAGGGGACAGACCCAGTACTTC.

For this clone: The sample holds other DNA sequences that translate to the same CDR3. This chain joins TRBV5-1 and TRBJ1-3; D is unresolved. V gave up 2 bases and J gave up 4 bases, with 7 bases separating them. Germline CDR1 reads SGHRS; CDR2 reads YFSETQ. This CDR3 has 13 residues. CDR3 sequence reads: CASSLAVGNTIYF. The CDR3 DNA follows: TGCGCCAGCAGCTTAGCGGTCGGAAACACCATATATTTT.

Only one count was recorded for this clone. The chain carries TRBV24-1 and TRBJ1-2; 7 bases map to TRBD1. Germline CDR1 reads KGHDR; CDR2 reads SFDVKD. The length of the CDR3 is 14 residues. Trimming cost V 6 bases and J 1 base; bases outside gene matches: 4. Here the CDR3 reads CATSYGTVNYGYTF. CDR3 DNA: TGTGCCACCAGTTATGGGACAGTTAACTATGGCTACACCTTC.

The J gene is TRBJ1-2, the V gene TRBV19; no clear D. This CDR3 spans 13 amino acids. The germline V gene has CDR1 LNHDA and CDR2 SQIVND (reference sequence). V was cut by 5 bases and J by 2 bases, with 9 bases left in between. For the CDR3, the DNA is TGTGCCAGTAGTGCGTGGGAGAACTATGGCTACACCTTC. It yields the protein CASSAWENYGYTF.

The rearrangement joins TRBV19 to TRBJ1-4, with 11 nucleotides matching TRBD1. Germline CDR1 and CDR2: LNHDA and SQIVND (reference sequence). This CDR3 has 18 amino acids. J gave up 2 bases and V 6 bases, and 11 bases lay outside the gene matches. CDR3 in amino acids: CASRPWTGGIPTNEKLFF. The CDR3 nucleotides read TGTGCCAGTAGGCCATGGACAGGGGGCATACCGACTAATGAAAAACTGTTTTTT. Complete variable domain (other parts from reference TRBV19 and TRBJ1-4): DGGITQSPKYLFRKEGQNVTLSCEQNLNHDAMYWYRQDPGQGLRLIYYSQIVNDFQKGDIAEGYSVSREKKESFPLTVTSAQKNPTAFYLCASRPWTGGIPTNEKLFFGSGTQLSVL.

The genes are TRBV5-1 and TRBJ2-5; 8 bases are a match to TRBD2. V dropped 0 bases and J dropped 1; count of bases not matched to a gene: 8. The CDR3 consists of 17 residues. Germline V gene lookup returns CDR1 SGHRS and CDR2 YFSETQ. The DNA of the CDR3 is TGCGCCAGCAGCTTGGGGGGTCTAGCGGGCCTCCAAGAGACCCAGTACTTC. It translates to CASSLGGLAGLQETQYF.

The CDR3, as DNA: TGTGCCAGCAGTTTAGACCAGTATGGCTACACCTTC. Protein sequence: CASSLDQYGYTF. The chain couples TRBV12-3 or TRBV12-4 to TRBJ1-2; D is uncertain. With 1 base removed from V and 5 bases from J, the gap between germline ends came to 5 bases. This CDR3 has 12 residues.

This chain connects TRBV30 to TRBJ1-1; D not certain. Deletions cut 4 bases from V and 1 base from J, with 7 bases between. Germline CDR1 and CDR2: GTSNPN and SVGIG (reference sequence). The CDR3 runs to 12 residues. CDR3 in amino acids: CAWNSGNTEAFF. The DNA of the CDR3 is TGTGCCTGGAATTCAGGGAACACTGAAGCTTTCTTT.

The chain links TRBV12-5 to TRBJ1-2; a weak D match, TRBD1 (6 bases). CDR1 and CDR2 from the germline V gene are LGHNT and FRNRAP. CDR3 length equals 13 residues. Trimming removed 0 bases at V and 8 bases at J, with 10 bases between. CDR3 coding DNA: TGTGCTAGTGGTTTGGTGGGGGCGCACGGCTACACCTTC. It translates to CASGLVGAHGYTF.

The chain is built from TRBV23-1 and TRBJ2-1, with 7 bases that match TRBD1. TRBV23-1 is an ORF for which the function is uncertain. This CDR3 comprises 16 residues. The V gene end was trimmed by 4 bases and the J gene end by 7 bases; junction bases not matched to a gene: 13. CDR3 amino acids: CASSPRGGLAENEQFF. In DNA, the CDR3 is TGCGCCAGCAGTCCCAGAGGGGGCCTGGCGGAAAATGAGCAGTTCTTC.

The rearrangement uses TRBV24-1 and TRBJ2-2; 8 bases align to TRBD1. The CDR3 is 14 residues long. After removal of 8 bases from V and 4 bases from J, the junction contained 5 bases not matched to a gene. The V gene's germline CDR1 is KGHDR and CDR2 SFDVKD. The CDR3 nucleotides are TGTGCCACCAAAGGACAGGGCCTCACCGGGGAGCTGTTTTTT. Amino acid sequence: CATKGQGLTGELFF.

CDR3 loop: CASSPYRDNNEQFF. The CDR3 nucleotides read TGTGCCAGCAGCCCCTACCGGGACAACAATGAGCAGTTCTTC. The V gene is TRBV3-1 (or the pseudogene TRBV3-2), the J gene TRBJ2-1, with a weak D call TRBD1 (6 bases). V was trimmed by 4 bases and J by 5 bases, leaving 12 bases between them. This CDR3 region has 14 residues. Per germline, CDR1 LGHDT and CDR2 YNNKEL (reference sequence).

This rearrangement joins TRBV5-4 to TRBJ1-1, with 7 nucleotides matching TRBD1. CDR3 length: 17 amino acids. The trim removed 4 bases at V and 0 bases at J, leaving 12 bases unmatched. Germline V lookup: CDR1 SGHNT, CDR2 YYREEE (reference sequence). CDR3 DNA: TGTGCCAGCAGCATGCCGCAGGGGGTAAAGATGAACACTGAAGCTTTCTTT. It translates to CASSMPQGVKMNTEAFF.